These 5 T cell receptor beta chains originate from one sample sequenced in a study of low-dose radiotherapy and immunotherapy resistance in tumors. Time point indicated: after trial treatment. This sample's treatment: LDRT plus nivolumab, ipilimumab, low-dose cyclophosphamide and aspirin (RACIN trial). Primers targeting TRAV and TRBV primed first-strand cDNA, covering alpha and beta chains. It was with a constant-region primer and a V-primer adapter that TCRs were amplified over roughly 19 PCR cycles. TCRdb re-called the reads through MiXCR, storing one row per CDR3 protein. The data contain 100,000 or so distinct CDR3 sequences, around 21% of them seen just once; the ten biggest clones take up over 4%. This specimen was PBMCs, taken after low-dose radiotherapy plus immunotherapy. The receptors here all came from a male donor with prostate cancer.

This clonotype was seen a handful of times. V and J are TRBV28 and TRBJ2-3; TRBD2 might be the D (6 bases). Deletions cut 4 bases from V and 2 bases from J, with 13 bases between. This CDR3 region has 15 residues. Per germline, CDR1 MDHEN and CDR2 SYDVKM. For the CDR3, the DNA is TGTGCCAGCAGTTCCCCTGCGGGGCACACAGATACGCAGTATTTT. It codes for CASSSPAGHTDTQYF.

In this sample, this clonotype turned up once. This chain connects TRBV5-6 to TRBJ2-5, with 7 bases aligning to TRBD2. V gave up 4 bases and J gave up 0 bases; unmatched junction bases: 9. Germline CDR1 reads SGHDT; CDR2 reads YYEEEE. CDR3 length: 16 amino acids. CDR3 sequence: CASSPLTSADQETQYF. In DNA form, the CDR3 reads TGTGCCAGCAGCCCGTTAACTAGCGCCGACCAAGAGACCCAGTACTTC.

This clonotype was counted ten times or more. The CDR3 nucleotides read TGTGCCAGCACCGACATGACAGGCTCTCCCTACGAGCAGTACTTC. This sequence encodes CASTDMTGSPYEQYF. V gene TRBV6-2 or TRBV6-3 combines with J gene TRBJ2-7, with a weak D call TRBD1 (6 bases). The CDR3 is 15 amino acids. Trimming removed 7 bases from V and 2 bases from J, with 18 bases in between. Per germline, CDR1 MNHEY and CDR2 SVGEGT.

This clonotype has ten or more counts. The chain couples TRBV2 to TRBJ2-1; D possibly corresponds to TRBD2 (5 bases). In germline, CDR1 is SNHLY, CDR2 FYNNEI. This CDR3 spans 14 amino acids. V lost 5 bases to trimming and J lost 3 bases, with 11 bases between them. As DNA, the CDR3 is TGTGCCAGCAGTCAGGACTTAAACTACAATGAGCAGTTCTTC. Amino acid sequence: CASSQDLNYNEQFF.

This clonotype appeared many times. V usage is TRBV7-3 and J usage is TRBJ1-1, with D hard to call. The CDR3 has 13 residues. Looked up from germline, CDR1 is SGHTA and CDR2 is FQGTGA. Trimming stripped 3 bases from V and 3 bases from J, with 8 bases between. DNA for the CDR3: TGTGCCAGCAGCTTCGGAGCGGACACTGAAGCTTTCTTT. This translates into CASSFGADTEAFF.